The 28 T cell receptor beta chains below were found in one sample sequenced in a study of cytomegalovirus exposure and HLA in healthy donors. It was with 60 Vbeta and 13 Jbeta primers that the PCR ran. This table comes from immunoSEQ multiplex PCR, and its TCRdb copy is limited to in-frame clones, with some not included. The top ten hold 9.5% to 13% of the sample, which has 65,000 to 85,000 clones, around three quarters seen once. Source material: PBMCs. These receptors originate from a male donor in good health and CMV-seropositive.

This chain joins TRBV6-1 and TRBJ1-5; D gene unclear. The CDR3 spans 12 residues. The germline gives CDR1 MNHNS, CDR2 SASEGT. V lost 8 bases and J lost 3, with 8 bases in between. CDR3 DNA sequence: TGTGCCAGCCGCGCGAACAATCAGCCCCAGCATTTT. This encodes CASRANNQPQHF.

The V and J genes are TRBV11-2 and TRBJ2-1, with D maybe TRBD1 (6 bases). CDR3 length: 11 residues. The V gene lost 3 bases and the J gene lost 10 bases, with 7 bases spanning the gap. Germline V gene data show CDR1 as SGHAT and CDR2 as FQNNGV. The CDR3 is CASSFDREQFF. CDR3 DNA: TGTGCCAGCAGCTTTGACAGGGAGCAGTTCTTC.

The chain carries TRBV2 and TRBJ2-2, with D tentatively TRBD2 (5 bases). CDR1 SNHLY and CDR2 FYNNEI come from the germline V gene. The CDR3 covers 16 residues. V dropped 0 bases and J dropped 4 bases, with 12 bases sitting between them. The CDR3 sequence: CASSEAGGLGTGELFF. Written as DNA, the CDR3 is TGTGCCAGCAGTGAAGCGGGCGGACTCGGCACCGGGGAGCTGTTTTTT. The full variable domain, completed using reference TRBV2 and TRBJ2-2, is EPEVTQTPSHQVTQMGQEVILRCVPISNHLYFYWYRQILGQKVEFLVSFYNNEISEKSEIFDDQFSVERPDGSNFTLKIRSTKLEDSAMYFCASSEAGGLGTGELFFGEGSRLTVL.

The chain recombines TRBV7-2 with TRBJ2-5; 12 bases agree with TRBD2. The J call is in doubt because the DNA end fits TRBJ2-7 better. The V gene's germline CDR1 is SGHTA and CDR2 FQGNSA. The CDR3 loop spans 15 amino acids. The chain's CDR3 is CASSLGGTSGYEQYF. CDR3 DNA: TGTGCCAGCAGCTTGGGAGGGACTAGCGGGTACGAGCAGTACTTC.

This clone appeared a single time. The V call is TRBV6-5, the J call TRBJ2-7, with a weak D call TRBD1 (6 bases). From germline, CDR1 is MNHEY and CDR2 SVGAGI. V was cut by 0 bases and J by 4 bases, with 13 bases left in between. This CDR3 is built from 15 residues. The DNA for the CDR3 is TGTGCCAGCAGTTACTCGACCAGGGGCCTTTACGAGCAGTACTTC. This gives the protein CASSYSTRGLYEQYF.

This clone was recorded a few times. This chain links TRBV5-1 with TRBJ2-5; 8 bases are a match to TRBD2. The trim removed 2 bases at V and 5 bases at J, leaving 8 bases unmatched. The CDR3 extends over 15 amino acids. Germline CDR1 is SGHRS and CDR2 is YFSETQ. Written as DNA, the CDR3 is TGCGCCAGCAGCTTTCGGGGGGGTGTTAGGGAGACCCAGTACTTC. Translation gives CASSFRGGVRETQYF.

V gene TRBV5-4 combines with J gene TRBJ2-7, with 12 bases that match TRBD2. Looked up from germline, CDR1 is SGHNT and CDR2 is YYREEE (reference sequence). The CDR3 is 15 residues long. Unmatched junction bases numbered 10, after V lost 0 bases and J lost 12 bases. The CDR3 loop is CASSLGGASGRAAYF. The CDR3 nucleotides are TGTGCCAGCAGCTTGGGTGGGGCTAGCGGGAGGGCGGCGTACTTC.

This CDR3 is CASSVASGSKNIQYF. CDR3 sequence (DNA): TGTGCCAGCAGCGTAGCAAGCGGCTCAAAAAACATTCAGTACTTC. The genes are TRBV9 and TRBJ2-4; TRBD2 might be the D (5 bases). V was shortened by 0 bases and J by 4 bases, with 11 bases between the two germline ends. Germline V gene sequence: CDR1 SGDLS, CDR2 YYNGEE. The CDR3 contains 15 residues.

The chain uses TRBV28 and TRBJ2-7, with a tentative D call TRBD2 (7 bases). The CDR3 has 14 residues. Germline CDR1 MDHEN, CDR2 SYDVKM. Deletions cut 3 bases from V and 2 bases from J, with 11 bases between. CDR3 sequence reads: CASSFGGPPYEQYF. DNA of the CDR3: TGTGCCAGCAGTTTCGGGGGGCCCCCCTACGAGCAGTACTTC.

The V call is TRBV28, the J call TRBJ1-6, with D perhaps matching TRBD1 (6 bases). The CDR3 loop spans 18 amino acids. V was shortened by 1 base and J by 4 bases, with 17 bases between the two germline ends. Germline V CDR1 and CDR2: MDHEN, SYDVKM. The CDR3 region has the DNA TGTGCCAGCAGTTTATTAGGTGGGCAGGGGAGATATAATTCACCCCTCCACTTT. Amino acids: CASSLLGGQGRYNSPLHF. The variable domain in full, completed from reference TRBV28 and TRBJ1-6, reads DVKVTQSSRYLVKRTGEKVFLECVQDMDHENMFWYRQDPGLGLRLIYFSYDVKMKEKGDIPEGYSVSREKKERFSLILESASTNQTSMYLCASSLLGGQGRYNSPLHFGNGTRLTVT.

The chain combines TRBV7-9 with TRBJ2-1, with 12 bases that match TRBD2. After removal of 5 bases from V and 2 bases from J, the junction contained 4 bases not matched to a gene. Germline V gene data show CDR1 as SEHNR and CDR2 as FQNEAQ (reference sequence). This CDR3 contains 16 residues. This CDR3 reads CASSRLAGVAYNEQFF. The CDR3 DNA reads TGTGCCAGCAGCCGACTAGCGGGAGTGGCCTACAATGAGCAGTTCTTC.

The CDR3 coding sequence is TGTGCCAGCAGCTTGGCCGTCTCGAAGTACTTC. The encoded protein is CASSLAVSKYF. J is TRBJ2-4 and V is TRBV11-1; D gene uncertain. The CDR3 consists of 11 residues. Germline V CDR1 and CDR2: SGHAT, FQDESV (reference sequence). The V end lost 3 bases, the J end lost 14 bases, and 11 bases lay between the germline ends.

The chain employs TRBV7-3 and TRBJ2-4; TRBD1 matches 8 bases. Germline CDR1 is SGHTA and CDR2 is FQGTGA. CDR3 length: 14 residues. V was pared by 4 bases and J by 5 bases, with 4 bases of the junction left unmatched. CDR3 in amino acids: CASSSGQGENIQYF. Written as DNA, the CDR3 is TGTGCCAGCAGCTCCGGACAGGGCGAAAACATTCAGTACTTC.

This clone was seen only a few times. The chain links TRBV7-3 to TRBJ2-5; TRBD2 agrees at 9 bases. The V segment lost 0 bases and the J segment 7 bases; nucleotides outside the gene matches: 12. The CDR3 sequence is 17 residues long. Germline loops: CDR1 SGHTA, CDR2 FQGTGA. The CDR3, as DNA: TGTGCCAGCAGCTTAACAGGAGCAGCGGGGGGTGCCGGGACCCAGTACTTC. It yields the protein CASSLTGAAGGAGTQYF.

J is TRBJ2-4 and V is TRBV28; possibly TRBD2 for D (5 bases). V was pared by 4 bases and J by 9 bases, with 10 bases between. This CDR3 has 12 residues. CDR1 is MDHEN, CDR2 SYDVKM, per germline. CDR3 in DNA: TGTGCCAGCAGTTCCGGGGATGGCATTCAGTACTTC. Translated, it gives CASSSGDGIQYF.

The chain links TRBV7-2 to TRBJ2-7; D unresolved. The CDR3 covers 16 residues. Trimming took off 1 base at V and 5 bases at J, with 18 bases between the two ends. In germline, CDR1 is SGHTA, CDR2 FQGNSA. The DNA of the CDR3 is TGTGCCAGCAGCTTAGGGAACTCGATACAAACTAACGAGCAGTACTTC. Its translation is CASSLGNSIQTNEQYF.

The chain is built from TRBV30 and TRBJ2-2; TRBD2 is a possible D gene (5 bases). V lost 2 bases to trimming and J lost 6 bases, with 7 bases between them. There are 12 residues in the CDR3. In germline, CDR1 is GTSNPN, CDR2 SVGIG (reference sequence). The CDR3 coding sequence is TGTGCCTGGAGTCGGGGTTCCGGGGAGCTGTTTTTT. Translated: CAWSRGSGELFF.

V usage is TRBV11-2 and J usage is TRBJ1-1, with D tentatively TRBD1 (5 bases). Trimming cost V 1 base and J 7 bases, with 10 bases left between them. Germline V gives CDR1 SGHAT, CDR2 FQNNGV. CDR3 length: 13 residues. CDR3 coding DNA: TGTGCCAGCAGCTTAGGGGCAGGGCTTGAAGCTTTCTTT. Translated, it gives CASSLGAGLEAFF.

The CDR3 protein is CAWGADSLLYGYTF. The CDR3 DNA sequence: TGTGCCTGGGGGGCAGATTCATTACTGTATGGCTACACCTTC. The V gene is TRBV30, the J gene TRBJ1-2; D might be TRBD1 (5 bases). Germline-derived CDR1 and CDR2 are GTSNPN and SVGIG (reference sequence). Trimming cost V 5 bases and J 5 bases, with 18 bases left between them. The CDR3 is 14 residues long.

CDR3 protein: CASSARPPADTF. The CDR3 DNA sequence: TGTGCCAGCAGCGCGAGGCCCCCTGCCGACACCTTC. The chain recombines TRBV13 with TRBJ1-2; D uncertain. Looked up from germline, CDR1 is PRHDT and CDR2 is FYEKMQ (reference sequence). Trimming took 5 bases from V and 12 from J, leaving 16 bases between them. CDR3 length: 12 residues.

This clone was observed once. J is TRBJ2-2 and V is TRBV9, with 8 bases fitting TRBD2. Trimming removed 3 bases from V and 6 bases from J; junction bases left unmatched: 10. In germline, CDR1 is SGDLS, CDR2 YYNGEE. The CDR3 totals 16 residues. The CDR3 sequence is CASSAGGGAQSGELFF. CDR3 sequence (DNA): TGTGCCAGCAGCGCGGGGGGGGGAGCGCAGTCCGGGGAGCTGTTTTTT.

The V and J genes are TRBV7-9 and TRBJ1-1; no reliable D call. Germline CDR1 and CDR2: SEHNR and FQNEAQ (reference sequence). Trimming left V 3 bases short and J 0 bases short, with 5 bases between. This CDR3 is built from 13 residues. As DNA, the CDR3 is TGTGCCAGCAGCTTCGCGATGAACACTGAAGCTTTCTTT. The encoded protein is CASSFAMNTEAFF.

V usage is TRBV5-8 and J usage is TRBJ2-2, with D possibly TRBD1 on 6 matching bases. V shed 5 bases and J shed 5 bases, with 16 bases lying between them. The V gene's germline CDR1 is SGHTS and CDR2 YDEGEE. This CDR3 is built from 15 residues. DNA of the CDR3: TGTGCCAGCAGACGGGACACGGCGCGGACCGGGGAGCTGTTTTTT. Translated: CASRRDTARTGELFF.

The genes are TRBV30 and TRBJ2-1; 11 bases agree with TRBD2. Germline V gene sequence: CDR1 GTSNPN, CDR2 SVGIG (reference sequence). The junction had 9 bases not matched to a gene; V was cut back by 2 bases and J by 0 bases. The CDR3 is made up of 18 amino acids. The CDR3 DNA follows: TGTGCCTGGAGTCCAGGGACTAGCGGCATGAGCTCCTACAATGAGCAGTTCTTC. It specifies CAWSPGTSGMSSYNEQFF. Together with reference TRBV30 and TRBJ2-1, the CDR3 gives the full variable domain: SQTIHQWPATLVQPVGSPLSLECTVEGTSNPNLYWYRQAAGRGLQLLFYSVGIGQISSEVPQNLSASRPQDRQFILSSKKLLLSDSGFYLCAWSPGTSGMSSYNEQFFGPGTRLTVL.

The rearrangement uses TRBV27 and TRBJ2-1; 7 nucleotides align to TRBD1. With V trimmed by 7 bases and J by 3 bases, 6 bases remained unmatched. CDR1 is MNHEY and CDR2 is SMNVEV in the germline V gene (reference sequence). This CDR3 spans 14 amino acids. CDR3 loop: CASKLRGLYNEQFF. In nucleotides, the CDR3 is TGTGCCAGCAAGTTGAGGGGGCTCTACAATGAGCAGTTCTTC.

V is TRBV30 and J is TRBJ2-1, with D maybe TRBD1 (6 bases). This CDR3 spans 12 amino acids. Germline V gene lookup returns CDR1 GTSNPN and CDR2 SVGIG (reference sequence). Between the trimmed V and J ends, which lost 3 bases and 6 bases, there was a span of 9 bases. CDR3: CAWRRQVNEQFF. The CDR3 DNA follows: TGTGCCTGGAGGAGACAGGTCAATGAGCAGTTCTTC.

This clone was seen once. The V gene is TRBV27, the J gene TRBJ1-4; perhaps TRBD1 as D (6 bases). From germline, CDR1 is MNHEY and CDR2 SMNVEV (reference sequence). V was clipped by 6 bases and J by 5 bases, with 16 bases between them. The CDR3 is 15 amino acids. CDR3: CASRDFRDMNEKLFF. In DNA form, the CDR3 reads TGTGCCAGCAGGGATTTCCGGGACATGAATGAAAAACTGTTTTTT.

The chain has TRBV28 and TRBJ1-2; TRBD1 might be the D (5 bases). Germline V CDR1 and CDR2: MDHEN, SYDVKM. Trimming left V 11 bases short and J 3 bases short, with 16 bases between. This CDR3 has 13 amino acids. CDR3 amino acids: CAGGDGIDYGYTF. The CDR3 DNA reads TGTGCCGGGGGGGACGGGATTGACTATGGCTACACCTTC.